The 28 T cell receptor beta chains below were found in one sample sequenced in a study of T-cell reconstitution after alpha-beta-depleted transplantation in children. During its preparation, the TCRbeta library received unique molecular identifiers. TCRdb called the PCR reads again in MiXCR, with one record for every CDR3 protein. Among around 110,000 distinct CDR3 sequences listed, under 13% were seen once. Sequenced material: PBMCs, taken before TCRalphabeta/CD19-depleted stem cell transplant. The receptors were gathered from a boy aged 2 to 10 with acute lymphoblastic leukemia, due to receive a stem cell transplant.

The gene calls are TRBV20-1 and TRBJ2-7; D gene uncertain. Germline-derived CDR1 and CDR2 are DFQATT and SNEGSKA (reference sequence). V dropped 0 bases and J dropped 3 bases, with 12 bases sitting between them. The CDR3 consists of 14 residues. CDR3 in amino acids: CSARDRIGFYEQYF. The DNA for the CDR3 is TGCAGTGCTAGAGATCGGATAGGATTCTACGAGCAGTACTTC.

The chain links TRBV6-1 to TRBJ2-1; 10 bases are shared with TRBD2. The germline CDR1 and CDR2 sequences are MNHNS and SASEGT. V lost 10 bases, J lost 7 bases, and 7 bases stayed unmatched. This CDR3 has 13 amino acids. The CDR3 loop is CANRLAGPNEQFF. CDR3 in DNA: TGTGCCAACCGACTAGCGGGCCCTAATGAGCAGTTCTTC.

This clonotype was found many times. V gene TRBV20-1 combines with J gene TRBJ2-2; 7 nucleotides match TRBD2. Germline V gene data show CDR1 as DFQATT and CDR2 as SNEGSKA (reference sequence). V lost 2 bases and J lost 2; bases outside the gene matches: 8. The CDR3 loop spans 16 amino acids. The CDR3 bases are TGCAGTGCTAGATCCAGGCTAGCGGTAAACACCGGGGAGCTGTTTTTT. Encoded protein: CSARSRLAVNTGELFF.

The gene calls are TRBV7-6 and TRBJ1-6; TRBD1 matches 7 bases. Germline V gene data show CDR1 as SGHVS and CDR2 as FNYEAQ. Losses at the gene ends were 5 bases for V and 7 bases for J; bases not matched to a gene: 11. CDR3 length equals 16 residues. The CDR3 region is CASSPQRTGGNSPLHF. The CDR3 DNA sequence: TGTGCCAGCAGCCCCCAGAGGACAGGAGGGAATTCACCCCTCCACTTT.

The rearrangement links TRBV29-1 to TRBJ2-5; D uncertain. V lost 8 bases and J 1 base, leaving 11 bases between the germline ends. Germline loops: CDR1 SQVTM, CDR2 ANQGSEA. The CDR3 spans 12 residues. CDR3 coding DNA: TGCAGCTATAGGGCTAGCCAAGAGACCCAGTACTTC. The encoded protein is CSYRASQETQYF. Drawing the rest from reference TRBV29-1 and TRBJ2-5, the complete variable domain is SAVISQKPSRDICQRGTSLTIQCQVDSQVTMMFWYRQQPGQSLTLIATANQGSEATYESGFVIDKFPISRPNLTFSTLTVSNMSPEDSSIYLCSYRASQETQYFGPGTRLLVL.

This chain joins TRBV5-8 and TRBJ2-7, with D possibly TRBD2 on 6 matching bases. The CDR3 length is 14 residues. In germline, CDR1 is SGHTS, CDR2 YDEGEE. The ends were cut back, 6 bases at V and 3 bases at J, with 16 bases in the middle. The chain's CDR3 is CASTRSGSDYEQYF. The CDR3 DNA reads TGTGCCAGCACTCGGAGCGGGTCCGACTACGAGCAGTACTTC.

About this clonotype itself: The final CDR3 position lacks the conserved phenylalanine or tryptophan, pointing to a likely read error. V usage is TRBV5-1 and J usage is TRBJ2-7, with 8 bases lining up with TRBD2. The CDR3 is 14 amino acids. Per the germline V gene, CDR1 is SGHRS and CDR2 is YFSETQ. Unmatched junction bases numbered 3, after V lost 2 bases and J lost 2 bases. The CDR3, as DNA: TGCGCCAGCAGCTTCACTAGCGGAACCTACGAGCAGTACCTC. Amino acids: CASSFTSGTYEQYL.

This clonotype was observed at least ten times. The chain employs TRBV29-1 and TRBJ2-3; D uncertain. The CDR3 sequence is 13 residues long. Looked up from germline, CDR1 is SQVTM and CDR2 is ANQGSEA. V was shortened by 6 bases and J by 8 bases, with 18 bases between the two germline ends. CDR3 protein: CSVRTEDLVTQYF. Written as DNA, the CDR3 is TGCAGCGTGCGGACGGAAGATTTGGTTACGCAGTATTTT.

This clonotype was counted many times. The chain couples TRBV5-1 to TRBJ2-1, with D tentatively TRBD2 (6 bases). V lost 4 bases and J 6 bases, leaving 20 bases between the germline ends. The CDR3 has 16 amino acids. CDR1 and CDR2 from the germline V gene are SGHRS and YFSETQ. CDR3 DNA: TGCGCCAGCAGCCGCACGCCGGGAGTTGGAGGCAATGAGCAGTTCTTC. Translation gives CASSRTPGVGGNEQFF.

This clonotype has only a few counts. The chain carries TRBV12-3 or TRBV12-4 and TRBJ2-2; D perhaps matches TRBD2 (7 bases). There are 19 residues in the CDR3. V was shortened by 6 bases and J by 0 bases, with 23 bases between the two germline ends. CDR3 amino acids: CASRGEGGQTGPNTGELFF. As DNA, the CDR3 is TGTGCCAGCAGGGGCGAGGGGGGGCAGACAGGTCCGAACACCGGGGAGCTGTTTTTT.

This clonotype was seen a few times. The chain has TRBV12-3 or TRBV12-4 and TRBJ2-1; possibly TRBD2 for D (5 bases). The CDR3 runs to 15 residues. Trimming took off 5 bases at V and 2 bases at J, with 13 bases between the two ends. The CDR3 is CASSPRSGPYNEQFF. The CDR3 coding sequence is TGTGCCAGCAGTCCCAGGAGCGGCCCCTACAATGAGCAGTTCTTC.

This clonotype was seen at least ten times. The J gene is TRBJ2-7, the V gene TRBV12-3 or TRBV12-4; 7 bases align to TRBD2. The CDR3 has 12 amino acids. With V trimmed by 7 bases and J by 2 bases, 2 bases remained unmatched. CDR3 loop: CASNAGAYEQYF. The CDR3 DNA reads as TGTGCCAGCAACGCGGGAGCCTACGAGCAGTACTTC.

This clonotype was counted only a few times. The chain recombines TRBV19 with TRBJ1-5, with a weak D call TRBD1 (5 bases). V lost 3 bases, J lost 8 bases, and 11 bases lay in between. Germline V gene sequence: CDR1 LNHDA, CDR2 SQIVND (reference sequence). The CDR3 length is 13 residues. The chain's CDR3 is CASSIQGSEPQHF. Here the CDR3 DNA reads TGTGCCAGTAGTATTCAGGGTTCGGAGCCCCAGCATTTT.

This chain links TRBV20-1 with TRBJ2-1, with 7 bases fitting TRBD1. The CDR3 length is 16 residues. Germline V gene sequence: CDR1 DFQATT, CDR2 SNEGSKA (reference sequence). The V and J ends lost 4 bases and 2 bases, in that order; junction bases with no gene match: 11. The CDR3 spells CSATNPRTGTYNEQFF. Written as DNA, the CDR3 is TGCAGTGCTACTAACCCCAGGACAGGTACCTACAATGAGCAGTTCTTC.

The chain couples TRBV10-3 to TRBJ2-6; D is possibly TRBD1 (6 bases). The CDR3 consists of 15 residues. CDR1 ENHRY and CDR2 SYGVKD come from the germline V gene. V was clipped by 0 bases and J by 3 bases, with 6 bases between them. CDR3 residues: CAISESGGGANVLTF. For the CDR3, the DNA is TGTGCCATCAGTGAGTCAGGGGGTGGGGCCAACGTCCTGACTTTC.

This clonotype occurred many times. The chain joins TRBV5-5 to TRBJ2-1; D is perhaps TRBD1 or TRBD2 (5 bases each). V gave up 4 bases and J gave up 3 bases, with 17 bases separating them. Germline loops: CDR1 SGHKS, CDR2 YYEKEE (reference sequence). The CDR3 covers 16 residues. The CDR3 protein is CASSRQGPIGYNEQFF. The CDR3 nucleotides are TGTGCCAGCAGCCGCCAGGGACCAATCGGCTACAATGAGCAGTTCTTC.

There are many counts of this clonotype. The V and J genes are TRBV7-8 and TRBJ2-5, with 13 bases aligning to TRBD2. V trimming: 5 bases; J trimming: 5 bases; junction bases outside the gene matches: 17. This CDR3 has 19 amino acids. Germline loops: CDR1 SGHVS, CDR2 FQNEAQ. The DNA for the CDR3 is TGTGCCAGCAGCCCCAGTAGGAGGACTAGCGGGAGAGGTGGTGAGACCCAGTACTTC. Translated, it gives CASSPSRRTSGRGGETQYF.

Points on this clonotype: Relative to the germline gene, one junction end is altered; a read error may explain this. The V gene is TRBV12-3 or TRBV12-4, the J gene TRBJ2-3; TRBD2 matches at 15 bases. The CDR3 has 18 residues. The CDR3 region is CAISLGLAGGGGTDTQYF. The CDR3 DNA is TGTGCCATCAGTTTGGGACTAGCGGGAGGAGGGGGCACAGATACGCAGTATTTT.

This clonotype was seen repeatedly, ten times or more. The J gene is TRBJ2-2, the V gene TRBV6-5; 7 bases line up with TRBD2. The CDR3 sequence is 14 residues long. Germline V gives CDR1 MNHEY, CDR2 SVGAGI. J gave up 2 bases and V 11 bases, and 8 bases lay outside the gene matches. The DNA of the CDR3 is TGTGCCGGAAGACTAGCTGTAAACACCGGGGAGCTGTTTTTT. This codes for CAGRLAVNTGELFF.

This clonotype was counted ten times or more. The rearrangement joins TRBV5-1 to TRBJ1-4; tentative D call: TRBD1 (6 bases). From germline, CDR1 is SGHRS and CDR2 YFSETQ. V lost 1 base to trimming and J lost 7 bases, with 17 bases between them. CDR3 length: 16 amino acids. As DNA, the CDR3 is TGCGCCAGCAGCTTGCAGGGGTTCGGTCTTGGTGAAAAACTGTTTTTT. Protein sequence: CASSLQGFGLGEKLFF.

This clonotype was counted between two and nine times. The V and J genes are TRBV29-1 and TRBJ2-1; 8 positions agree with TRBD1. Germline V gives CDR1 SQVTM, CDR2 ANQGSEA. This CDR3 contains 15 residues. Losses at the gene ends were 7 bases for V and 4 bases for J; bases not matched to a gene: 12. The CDR3 loop reads CSAQPQGARYNEQFF. CDR3 in DNA: TGCAGCGCCCAACCTCAGGGGGCACGTTACAATGAGCAGTTCTTC.

This clonotype appeared a few times. The V call is TRBV20-1, the J call TRBJ2-7, with D possibly TRBD2 on 6 matching bases. The CDR3 sequence is 13 residues long. V dropped 5 bases and J dropped 5 bases, with 16 bases sitting between them. Germline V CDR1 and CDR2: DFQATT, SNEGSKA (reference sequence). As DNA, the CDR3 is TGCAGTGCTGACGGACGGAGGGGTCACGAGCAGTACTTC. This translates into CSADGRRGHEQYF.

The CDR3 spells CASSLHEKLFF. The CDR3 bases are TGTGCCAGCAGTCTCCATGAAAAACTGTTTTTT. V is TRBV28 and J is TRBJ1-4; D is unclear. Germline values: CDR1 MDHEN, CDR2 SYDVKM. V lost 5 bases to trimming and J lost 6 bases, with 4 bases between them. CDR3 size: 11 residues.

The chain has TRBV20-1 and TRBJ2-3; 8 bases match TRBD2. V gave up 6 bases and J gave up 0 bases; unmatched junction bases: 8. Germline V CDR1 and CDR2: DFQATT, SNEGSKA (reference sequence). CDR3 length: 15 residues. The CDR3 DNA reads TGCAGTGCCGCAGCGTCTAGCGGGAGCACAGATACGCAGTATTTT. This encodes CSAAASSGSTDTQYF.

This clonotype was seen more than once but under ten times. CDR3 sequence: CATNPGYKADTQYF. The CDR3 DNA reads as TGTGCCACCAATCCGGGATATAAGGCAGATACGCAGTATTTT. The rearrangement joins TRBV27 to TRBJ2-3, with D maybe TRBD2 (5 bases). The CDR3 has 14 residues. Trimming took 10 bases from V and 4 from J, leaving 18 bases between them. Germline V gene lookup returns CDR1 MNHEY and CDR2 SMNVEV (reference sequence).

This clonotype was detected many times. V usage is TRBV20-1 and J usage is TRBJ1-3; D remains unclear. The CDR3 is 14 residues long. CDR1 is DFQATT and CDR2 is SNEGSKA in the germline V gene (reference sequence). The V end lost 2 bases, the J end lost 4 bases, and 12 bases lay between the germline ends. CDR3 bases: TGCAGTGCTAGAAGGCATGGCCCCGGAAACACCATATATTTT. Residues: CSARRHGPGNTIYF.

The table lists this clonotype with many counts. The chain links TRBV20-1 to TRBJ2-3, with TRBD2 matching 7 bases. The junction had 9 bases not matched to a gene; V was cut back by 6 bases and J by 6 bases. Per germline, CDR1 DFQATT and CDR2 SNEGSKA (reference sequence). The CDR3 spans 13 residues. This CDR3 reads CSAPPLAIDTQYF. CDR3 DNA sequence: TGCAGTGCCCCCCCACTAGCGATTGATACGCAGTATTTT.

This clonotype was found many times. V and J are TRBV7-8 and TRBJ2-1; 10 bases align to TRBD2. This CDR3 contains 16 residues. CDR1 is SGHVS, CDR2 FQNEAQ, per germline. Trimming at V came to 2 bases and at J to 6 bases, leaving 7 bases not matched to a gene. DNA of the CDR3: TGTGCCAGCAGCTTAAGACTAGCGGGTCGTCTCAATGAGCAGTTCTTC. Translation: CASSLRLAGRLNEQFF. Supplemented by reference TRBV7-8 and TRBJ2-1, the full variable domain reads GAGVSQSPRYKVAKRGQDVALRCDPISGHVSLFWYQQALGQGPEFLTYFQNEAQLDKSGLPSDRFFAERPEGSVSTLKIQRTQQEDSAVYLCASSLRLAGRLNEQFFGPGTRLTVL.